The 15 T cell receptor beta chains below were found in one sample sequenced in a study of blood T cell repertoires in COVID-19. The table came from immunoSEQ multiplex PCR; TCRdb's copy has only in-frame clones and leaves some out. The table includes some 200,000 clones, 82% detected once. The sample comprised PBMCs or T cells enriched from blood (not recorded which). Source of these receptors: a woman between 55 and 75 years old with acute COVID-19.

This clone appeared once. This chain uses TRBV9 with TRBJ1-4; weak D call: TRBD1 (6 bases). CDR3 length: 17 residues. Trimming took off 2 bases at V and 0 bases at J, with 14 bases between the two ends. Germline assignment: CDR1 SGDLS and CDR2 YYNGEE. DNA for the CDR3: TGTGCCAGCAGCGTCTCTACAGGGATTGCAACTAATGAAAAACTGTTTTTT. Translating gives CASSVSTGIATNEKLFF.

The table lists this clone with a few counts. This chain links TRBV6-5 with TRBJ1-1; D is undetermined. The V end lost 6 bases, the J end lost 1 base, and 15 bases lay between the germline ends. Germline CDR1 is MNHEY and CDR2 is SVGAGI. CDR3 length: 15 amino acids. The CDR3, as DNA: TGTGCCAGCAGGTCCAATGGCCAGGAGAACACTGAAGCTTTCTTT. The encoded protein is CASRSNGQENTEAFF.

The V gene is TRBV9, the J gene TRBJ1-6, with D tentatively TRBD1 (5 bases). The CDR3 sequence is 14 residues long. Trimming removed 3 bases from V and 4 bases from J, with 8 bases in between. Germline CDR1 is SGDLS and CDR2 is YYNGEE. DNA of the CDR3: TGTGCCAGCAGCGCAACAGGATATAATTCACCCCTCCACTTT. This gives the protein CASSATGYNSPLHF.

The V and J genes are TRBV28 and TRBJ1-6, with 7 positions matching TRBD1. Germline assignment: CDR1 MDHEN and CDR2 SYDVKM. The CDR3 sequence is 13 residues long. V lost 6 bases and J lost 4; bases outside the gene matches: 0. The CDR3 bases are TGTGCCAGCAGGGGACAGTATAATTCACCCCTCCACTTT. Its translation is CASRGQYNSPLHF.

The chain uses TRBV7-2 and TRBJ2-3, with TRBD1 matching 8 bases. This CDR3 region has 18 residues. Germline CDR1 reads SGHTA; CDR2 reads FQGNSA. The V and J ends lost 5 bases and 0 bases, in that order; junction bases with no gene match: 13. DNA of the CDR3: TGTGCCAGCAGCCTTACCCTCGGGACAGGTCCTAGCACAGATACGCAGTATTTT. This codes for CASSLTLGTGPSTDTQYF.

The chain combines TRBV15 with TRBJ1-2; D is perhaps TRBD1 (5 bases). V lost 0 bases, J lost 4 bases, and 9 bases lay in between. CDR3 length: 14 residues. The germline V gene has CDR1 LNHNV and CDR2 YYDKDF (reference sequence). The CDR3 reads CATSRDQGSYGYTF. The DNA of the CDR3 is TGTGCCACCAGCAGAGATCAGGGAAGCTATGGCTACACCTTC. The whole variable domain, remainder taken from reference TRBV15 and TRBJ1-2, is DAMVIQNPRYQVTQFGKPVTLSCSQTLNHNVMYWYQQKSSQAPKLLFHYYDKDFNNEADTPDNFQSRRPNTSFCFLDIRSPGLGDTAMYLCATSRDQGSYGYTFGSGTRLTVV.

The CDR3 sequence is CASSLEGQGAYPYGYTF. CDR3 nucleotides: TGTGCCAGCAGTTTGGAGGGACAGGGGGCGTACCCCTATGGCTACACCTTC. This sequence joins TRBV27 and TRBJ1-2; TRBD1 matches 12 bases. V shed 3 bases, J shed 4 bases, and the junction held 9 bases outside the gene matches. The CDR3 loop spans 17 amino acids. Germline V CDR1 and CDR2: MNHEY, SMNVEV (reference sequence).

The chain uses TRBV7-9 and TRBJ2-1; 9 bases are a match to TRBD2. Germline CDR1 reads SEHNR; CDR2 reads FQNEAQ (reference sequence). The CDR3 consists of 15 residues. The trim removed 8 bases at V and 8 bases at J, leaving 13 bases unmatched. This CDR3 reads CASALTRGRADEQFF. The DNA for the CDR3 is TGTGCCAGCGCCCTCACCCGCGGGAGGGCAGATGAGCAGTTCTTC.

DNA of the CDR3: TGCGCCAGCAGCCCGCGGAGGTCGTCTGGAAACACCATATATTTT. This translates into CASSPRRSSGNTIYF. V usage is TRBV4-1 and J usage is TRBJ1-3; no firm D call. V lost 4 bases and J 1 base, leaving 11 bases between the germline ends. This CDR3 has 15 residues. The V gene's germline CDR1 is MGHRA and CDR2 YSYEKL.

CDR3 bases: TGTGCCAGCAGCCCCCATGCCGGTTACACAGATACGCAGTATTTT. Protein: CASSPHAGYTDTQYF. V and J are TRBV9 and TRBJ2-3; D remains ambiguous. The CDR3 runs to 15 residues. With 4 bases removed from V and 2 bases from J, the gap between germline ends came to 14 bases. Germline loops: CDR1 SGDLS, CDR2 YYNGEE. The whole variable domain, filled in from reference TRBV9 and TRBJ2-3, reads DSGVTQTPKHLITATGQRVTLRCSPRSGDLSVYWYQQSLDQGLQFLIQYYNGEERAKGNILERFSAQQFPDLHSELNLSSLELGDSALYFCASSPHAGYTDTQYFGPGTRLTVL.

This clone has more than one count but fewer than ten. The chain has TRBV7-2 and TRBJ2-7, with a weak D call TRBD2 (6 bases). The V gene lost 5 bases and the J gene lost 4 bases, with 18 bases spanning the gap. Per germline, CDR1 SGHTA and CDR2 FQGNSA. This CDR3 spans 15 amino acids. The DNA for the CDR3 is TGTGCCAGCAGCCAGCTGTTTGCGGGGACGTACGAGCAGTACTTC. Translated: CASSQLFAGTYEQYF.

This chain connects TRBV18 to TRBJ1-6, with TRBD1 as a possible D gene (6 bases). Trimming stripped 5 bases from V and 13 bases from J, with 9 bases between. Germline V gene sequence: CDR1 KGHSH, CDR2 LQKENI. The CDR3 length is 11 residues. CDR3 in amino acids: CASSTGPPLHF. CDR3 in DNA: TGTGCCAGCTCAACAGGGCCGCCCCTCCACTTT.

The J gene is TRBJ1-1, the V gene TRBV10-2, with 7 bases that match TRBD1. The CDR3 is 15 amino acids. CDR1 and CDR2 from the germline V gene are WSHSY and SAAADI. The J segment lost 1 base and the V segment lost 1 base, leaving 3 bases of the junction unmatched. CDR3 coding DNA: TGCGCCAGCAGTGAGTACGGGACAGAGAACACTGAAGCTTTCTTT. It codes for CASSEYGTENTEAFF.

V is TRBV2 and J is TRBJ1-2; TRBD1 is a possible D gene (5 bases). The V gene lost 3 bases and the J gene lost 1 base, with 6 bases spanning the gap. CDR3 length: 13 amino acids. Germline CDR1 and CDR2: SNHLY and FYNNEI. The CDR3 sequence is CASSDQGNYGYTF. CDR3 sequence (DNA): TGTGCCAGCAGTGACCAGGGTAACTATGGCTACACCTTC.

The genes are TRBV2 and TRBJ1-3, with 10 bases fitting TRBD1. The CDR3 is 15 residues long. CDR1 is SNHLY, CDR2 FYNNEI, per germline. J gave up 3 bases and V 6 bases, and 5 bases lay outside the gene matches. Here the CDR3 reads CASSAGTGVGNTIYF. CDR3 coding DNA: TGTGCCAGCAGCGCCGGGACAGGGGTTGGAAACACCATATATTTT.